This T cell receptor (beta chain) was observed in a study of blood T cell repertoires in COVID-19. Turning to the study itself: COVID-19 samples from acute and convalescent phases originated in the United States, Italy and Spain.

Sequencing was performed with immunoSEQ multiplex PCR; in TCRdb, only in-frame clones are kept and a portion is missing. The table shows about 210,000 clones, with around 80% occurring only once. This TCR derives from a man between 45 and 60 years old with active or convalescent COVID-19. The specimen sequenced was peripheral blood.

The CDR3 coding sequence is TGTGCCATCAGTGATTATGGGGGGAGCAATCAGCCCCAGCATTTT. It codes for CAISDYGGSNQPQHF. This chain connects TRBV10-3 to TRBJ1-5; D may be TRBD1 (5 bases). Trimming shortened V by 3 bases and J by 1 base, and 10 bases separated the two germline ends. In germline, CDR1 is ENHRY, CDR2 SYGVKD. This CDR3 is 15 amino acids long.